The clone carrying this T cell receptor (beta chain) has a count of ten or more. Combining a sample-barcoded 5' primer with a J-beta primer mix, a second PCR ran for roughly 6 to 11 cycles. One entry per CDR3 protein results from TCRdb running MiXCR on the 5' RACE reads. The sample carries about 840,000 distinct CDR3 sequences, approximately 32% recorded once. With 3 bases removed from V and 1 base from J, the gap between germline ends came to 6 bases. This CDR3 spans 13 amino acids. CDR1 is MNHEY, CDR2 SMNVEV, per germline (reference sequence). The sample belongs to a study of blood T cells in healthy people across ages. The sample was also reused in another study, on T cells of mothers and their children.

This TCR came from a woman in her 40s in good health. This chain joins TRBV27 and TRBJ2-5; no clear D gene. The sample consisted of blood. The CDR3 spells CASSFRTQETQYF. The CDR3 DNA is TGTGCCAGCAGTTTCCGCACCCAAGAGACCCAGTACTTC.